Sequencing of this TCR beta chain was carried out in a study of CD8+ T cells in alopecia areata. This CDR3 has 13 residues. Germline CDR1 LGHNA, CDR2 YSLEER. The ends were cut back, 4 bases at V and 1 base at J, with 7 bases in the middle. Once RNA had been extracted, it was reverse transcribed into cDNA to act as the sequencing template. Using immunoSEQ multiplex PCR, the repertoire was profiled, and TCRdb retains in-frame clones only, with some absent. The data contain about 200,000 clones, about three fifths of them singletons. Findings and caveats of the study: Researchers report lesional scalp, most notably alopecia totalis/universalis, outstripped normal scalp in clonality. Normal-skin resident alphabeta T cells also appear among scalp sample sequences.

Turning to this clone: Its target is not known.

Documented treatment: oral pan-JAK inhibitor, 5-10 mg twice daily. The gene calls are TRBV4-3 and TRBJ2-5, with unresolved D. This specimen consisted of CD4+ T cells sorted from blood, obtained at week 4, from a patient treated with tofacitinib. The receptor was derived from a human donor with alopecia areata. As DNA, the CDR3 is TGCGCCAGCAGCCCCCGGAGCCAAGAGACCCAGTACTTC. This encodes CASSPRSQETQYF.